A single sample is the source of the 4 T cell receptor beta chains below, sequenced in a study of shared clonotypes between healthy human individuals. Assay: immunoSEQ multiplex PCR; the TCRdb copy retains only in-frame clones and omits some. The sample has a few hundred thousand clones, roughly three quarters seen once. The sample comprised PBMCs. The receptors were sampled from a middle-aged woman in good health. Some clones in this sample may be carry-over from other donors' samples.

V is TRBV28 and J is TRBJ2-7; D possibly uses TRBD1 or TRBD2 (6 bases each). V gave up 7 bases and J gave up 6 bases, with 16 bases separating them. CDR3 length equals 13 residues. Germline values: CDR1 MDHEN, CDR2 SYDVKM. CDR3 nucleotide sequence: TGTGCCAGCACCGGGGGACACGGCTTCGAGCAGTACTTC. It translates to CASTGGHGFEQYF.

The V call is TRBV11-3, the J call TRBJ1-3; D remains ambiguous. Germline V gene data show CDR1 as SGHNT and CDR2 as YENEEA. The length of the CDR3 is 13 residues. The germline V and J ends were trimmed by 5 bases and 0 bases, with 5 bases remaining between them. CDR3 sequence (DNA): TGTGCCAGCAGCAGCAGCTCTGGAAACACCATATATTTT. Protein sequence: CASSSSSGNTIYF.

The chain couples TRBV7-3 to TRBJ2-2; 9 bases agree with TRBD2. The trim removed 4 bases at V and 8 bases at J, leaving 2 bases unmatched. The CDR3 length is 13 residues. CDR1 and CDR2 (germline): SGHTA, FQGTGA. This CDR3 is CASSSLAGGELFF. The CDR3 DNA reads TGTGCCAGCAGCTCCCTAGCGGGAGGGGAGCTGTTTTTT.

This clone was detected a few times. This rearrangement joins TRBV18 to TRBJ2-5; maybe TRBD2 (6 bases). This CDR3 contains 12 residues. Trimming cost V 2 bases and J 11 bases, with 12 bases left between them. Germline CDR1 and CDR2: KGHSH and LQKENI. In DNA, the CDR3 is TGTGCCAGCTCACCATCGGGAGAAGAGCAGTACTTC. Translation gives CASSPSGEEQYF.